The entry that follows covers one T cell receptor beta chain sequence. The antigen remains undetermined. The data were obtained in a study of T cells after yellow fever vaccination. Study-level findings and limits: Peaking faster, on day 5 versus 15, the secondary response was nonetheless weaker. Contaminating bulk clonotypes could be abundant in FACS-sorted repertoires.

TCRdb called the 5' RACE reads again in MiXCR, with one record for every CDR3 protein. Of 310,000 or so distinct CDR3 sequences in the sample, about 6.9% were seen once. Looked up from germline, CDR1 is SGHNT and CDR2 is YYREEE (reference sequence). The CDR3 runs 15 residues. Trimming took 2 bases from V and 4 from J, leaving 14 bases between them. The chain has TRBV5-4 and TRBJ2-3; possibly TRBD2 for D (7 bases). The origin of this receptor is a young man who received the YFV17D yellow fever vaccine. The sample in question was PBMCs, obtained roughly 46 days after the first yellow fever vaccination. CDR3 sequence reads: CASSFKGGTSDTQYF. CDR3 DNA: TGTGCCAGCAGCTTCAAGGGGGGGACATCAGATACGCAGTATTTT.